These 31 T cell receptor beta chains originate from one sample sequenced in a study of neurological immune-mediated disorders. Time point described: longitudinal time-point 1 (baseline). One entry per CDR3 protein, called by TCRdb with MiXCR from the 5' RACE reads. The sample carries roughly 75,000 distinct CDR3 sequences, roughly 13% recorded once. Sequenced input: PBMCs. The receptors shown here come from a female donor with HTLV-1-associated myelopathy (HAM/TSP).

This clonotype showed up many times. The J gene is TRBJ2-7, the V gene TRBV5-1; TRBD2 might be the D (6 bases). From germline, CDR1 is SGHRS and CDR2 YFSETQ. The CDR3 runs 15 residues. Trimming stripped 4 bases from V and 7 bases from J, with 21 bases between. The CDR3 nucleotides read TGCGCCAGCAGCCTCGGGACTGCTGCTCGTGAAGAGCAGTACTTC. Translation gives CASSLGTAAREEQYF.

The table lists this clonotype with many counts. The V call is TRBV5-1, the J call TRBJ2-1; 8 bases line up with TRBD2. The CDR3 length is 15 residues. From germline, CDR1 is SGHRS and CDR2 YFSETQ. After removal of 0 bases from V and 4 bases from J, the junction contained 3 bases not matched to a gene. As DNA, the CDR3 is TGCGCCAGCAGCTTGGCCAGCGGGGGATACAATGAGCAGTTCTTC. Translation gives CASSLASGGYNEQFF.

This clonotype came up many times. The rearrangement links TRBV12-3 or TRBV12-4 to TRBJ1-1, with D unresolved. V was shortened by 1 base and J by 1 base, with 4 bases between the two germline ends. This CDR3 region has 13 residues. The DNA of the CDR3 is TGTGCCAGCAGTTTAGTCAAGAACACTGAAGCTTTCTTT. It codes for CASSLVKNTEAFF.

This clonotype was seen many times. The rearrangement links TRBV11-2 to TRBJ2-3; D might be TRBD2 (5 bases). Germline assignment: CDR1 SGHAT and CDR2 FQNNGV. The CDR3 contains 15 residues. With 4 bases removed from V and 2 bases from J, the gap between germline ends came to 13 bases. The CDR3 region is CASSSGRGLTDTQYF. The CDR3 nucleotides read TGTGCCAGCAGCTCGGGCAGAGGACTCACAGATACGCAGTATTTT.

As concerns this clonotype: This may arise from a read error, as a much more abundant clone is one base away. Here the CDR3 DNA reads TGCGCCAGCACTCCCGATTCAGGGAATTCCTACAATGAGCAGTTCTTC. Translation gives CASTPDSGNSYNEQFF. This chain connects TRBV5-1 to TRBJ2-1; tentative D call: TRBD1 (5 bases). Per germline, CDR1 SGHRS and CDR2 YFSETQ. Trimming took off 6 bases at V and 1 base at J, with 17 bases between the two ends. The CDR3 spans 16 residues.

There are many counts of this clonotype. The chain is built from TRBV7-2 and TRBJ2-7; a possible D gene is TRBD2 (5 bases). This CDR3 comprises 15 residues. Germline assignment: CDR1 SGHTA and CDR2 FQGNSA. V lost 2 bases to trimming and J lost 2 bases, with 13 bases between them. DNA of the CDR3: TGTGCCAGCAGCTTACCGGGGAATTGGGCCTACGAGCAGTACTTC. Translating it yields CASSLPGNWAYEQYF. The complete variable domain, with remaining parts taken from reference TRBV7-2 and TRBJ2-7, reads GAGVSQSPSNKVTEKGKDVELRCDPISGHTALYWYRQSLGQGLEFLIYFQGNSAPDKSGLPSDRFSAERTGGSVSTLTIQRTQQEDSAVYLCASSLPGNWAYEQYFGPGTRLTVT.

This clonotype was seen many times. CDR3 nucleotides: TGCAGTGCTAGACCTAGCGGGGGGCGGGCTGATACGCAGTATTTT. As protein: CSARPSGGRADTQYF. This chain uses TRBV20-1 with TRBJ2-3; 11 nucleotides align to TRBD2. The V segment lost 2 bases and the J segment 6 bases; nucleotides outside the gene matches: 7. Germline V gene data show CDR1 as DFQATT and CDR2 as SNEGSKA (reference sequence). This CDR3 contains 15 residues.

The V call is TRBV4-3, the J call TRBJ2-1; 10 bases align to TRBD2. Germline lookup yields CDR1 LGHNA and CDR2 YSLEER. The CDR3 contains 16 residues. J gave up 4 bases and V 0 bases, and 3 bases lay outside the gene matches. The DNA for the CDR3 is TGCGCCAGCAGCCAAGAATCTAGCGGGGGATACAATGAGCAGTTCTTC. As protein: CASSQESSGGYNEQFF.

The V call is TRBV28, the J call TRBJ2-3; D remains ambiguous. CDR1 is MDHEN and CDR2 is SYDVKM in the germline V gene. Trimming removed 8 bases at V and 0 bases at J, with 15 bases between. The CDR3 sequence is 15 residues long. CDR3 nucleotides: TGTGCCAGCCGACTGGATGGGGTCAGCACAGATACGCAGTATTTT. Translated, it gives CASRLDGVSTDTQYF.

This clonotype was seen many times. V is TRBV28 and J is TRBJ2-4, with D unresolved. This CDR3 is 12 amino acids long. The germline V and J ends were trimmed by 4 bases and 3 bases, with 4 bases remaining between them. In germline, CDR1 is MDHEN, CDR2 SYDVKM. CDR3: CASSSNKNIQYF. The CDR3 nucleotides are TGTGCCAGCAGTTCGAACAAAAACATTCAGTACTTC.

This clonotype was observed many times. This chain uses TRBV12-3 or TRBV12-4 with TRBJ2-7; D gene ambiguous. The V end lost 3 bases, the J end lost 3 bases, and 6 bases lay between the germline ends. This CDR3 region has 12 residues. This chain's CDR3 is CASSLFGYEQYF. CDR3 in DNA: TGTGCCAGCAGTTTGTTCGGCTACGAGCAGTACTTC.

This clonotype appeared many times. The CDR3 nucleotides are TGCGCCAGCAGCCACCCCGGCGGCAGCCTAGGGTCTGAAGCTTTCTTT. Amino acids: CASSHPGGSLGSEAFF. The chain employs TRBV4-1 and TRBJ1-1; D unresolved. The CDR3 length is 16 residues. Germline loops: CDR1 MGHRA, CDR2 YSYEKL. Trimming cost V 3 bases and J 6 bases, with 20 bases left between them.

This clonotype came up many times. The V gene is TRBV12-3 or TRBV12-4, the J gene TRBJ2-1; D remains unclear. Trimming pared 3 bases from V and 3 bases from J, leaving 3 bases between. This CDR3 has 12 residues. CDR3 amino acids: CASSFGYNEQFF. CDR3 in DNA: TGTGCCAGCAGTTTTGGCTACAATGAGCAGTTCTTC.

This chain uses TRBV5-1 with TRBJ2-7; unclear D gene. The CDR3 extends over 13 amino acids. V was trimmed by 2 bases and J by 6 bases, leaving 12 bases between them. Germline loops: CDR1 SGHRS, CDR2 YFSETQ. The CDR3 is CASSLDPSSEQYF. DNA for the CDR3: TGCGCCAGCAGCTTAGACCCTTCGTCCGAGCAGTACTTC.

This clonotype showed up many times. The chain links TRBV11-1 to TRBJ2-5; D call uncertain. Between the trimmed V and J ends, which lost 5 bases and 4 bases, there was a span of 11 bases. Germline lookup yields CDR1 SGHAT and CDR2 FQDESV (reference sequence). The CDR3 is 13 residues long. The CDR3 loop reads CASSPADPETQYF. The CDR3 nucleotides read TGTGCCAGCAGCCCGGCAGATCCAGAGACCCAGTACTTC.

The chain is built from TRBV9 and TRBJ2-3; 9 bases align to TRBD2. The ends lost 4 bases at V and 3 bases at J; junction bases unmatched: 15. The germline V gene encodes CDR1 SGDLS and CDR2 YYNGEE. The CDR3 sequence is 18 residues long. CDR3 nucleotides: TGTGCCAGCAGCACCCACCTCCCTAGCGGGGTGTTGACAGATACGCAGTATTTT. This sequence encodes CASSTHLPSGVLTDTQYF.

Remarks on this clonotype: A read error is possible here, since a much larger clone lies one base away. This chain links TRBV6-2 or TRBV6-3 with TRBJ2-3; D may match TRBD1 or TRBD2 (5 bases each). The CDR3 sequence is 12 residues long. Germline V gene sequence: CDR1 MNHEY, CDR2 SVGEGT. V gave up 11 bases and J gave up 2 bases, with 11 bases separating them. Written as DNA, the CDR3 is TGTGCCGCTCGGGACCACACAGATACGCAGTATTTT. Translation: CAARDHTDTQYF.

This clonotype was seen repeatedly, ten times or more. The chain couples TRBV29-1 to TRBJ2-7; D is undetermined. Trimming cost V 1 base and J 4 bases, with 14 bases left between them. Germline values: CDR1 SQVTM, CDR2 ANQGSEA. CDR3 length equals 14 residues. The DNA of the CDR3 is TGCAGCGTTGAAGTAGTTAATACGTCGTACGAGCAGTACTTC. Translating gives CSVEVVNTSYEQYF.

The V call is TRBV2, the J call TRBJ2-3, with 9 bases lining up with TRBD1. V lost 5 bases and J lost 4; bases outside the gene matches: 7. The germline V gene encodes CDR1 SNHLY and CDR2 FYNNEI. The CDR3 loop spans 15 amino acids. CDR3 protein: CASSLQGAGADTQYF. Here the CDR3 DNA reads TGTGCCAGCAGTTTACAGGGGGCTGGGGCAGATACGCAGTATTTT.

This clonotype showed up many times. The CDR3 region is CASSFKGYEQYF. Written as DNA, the CDR3 is TGTGCCAGCAGTTTTAAGGGCTACGAGCAGTACTTC. The V call is TRBV5-6, the J call TRBJ2-7; D gene unclear. V was shortened by 5 bases and J by 3 bases, with 9 bases between the two germline ends. This CDR3 is built from 12 residues. Germline CDR1 is SGHDT and CDR2 is YYEEEE.

Only a few counts were recorded for this clonotype. V and J are TRBV15 and TRBJ1-5; D not certain. Trimming cost V 2 bases and J 1 base, with 9 bases left between them. Germline CDR1 and CDR2: LNHNV and YYDKDF (reference sequence). This CDR3 contains 15 residues. The CDR3 is CATSRNSQSNQPQHF. Written as DNA, the CDR3 is TGTGCCACCAGCAGAAATAGCCAGAGCAATCAGCCCCAGCATTTT.

The chain links TRBV5-6 to TRBJ2-5; TRBD2 might be the D (5 bases). CDR3 length equals 13 residues. CDR1 SGHDT and CDR2 YYEEEE come from the germline V gene. With 4 bases removed from V and 6 bases from J, the gap between germline ends came to 13 bases. CDR3 DNA sequence: TGTGCCAGCAGCGCTTTAAGGGAGCAGACCCAGTACTTC. It encodes CASSALREQTQYF.

This clonotype has at least ten counts. The chain couples TRBV3-1 to TRBJ1-6; D possibly corresponds to TRBD1 (6 bases). Germline CDR1 and CDR2: LGHDT and YNNKEL (reference sequence). Trimming stripped 0 bases from V and 9 bases from J, with 12 bases between. There are 15 residues in the CDR3. The DNA for the CDR3 is TGTGCCAGCAGCCAAGATCAGGGGATGGGTTCACCCCTCCACTTT. Its protein is CASSQDQGMGSPLHF.

Many counts were recorded for this clonotype. The V and J genes are TRBV7-2 and TRBJ2-1, with TRBD1 matching 10 bases. The CDR3 spans 15 residues. V gave up 6 bases and J gave up 6 bases; unmatched junction bases: 8. CDR1 is SGHTA and CDR2 is FQGNSA in the germline V gene. The CDR3 loop is CASRTTGGSFNEQFF. In DNA, the CDR3 is TGTGCCAGCAGAACGACAGGGGGCAGTTTCAATGAGCAGTTCTTC.

This clonotype occurred many times. V gene TRBV2 combines with J gene TRBJ2-5; no firm D call. The germline CDR1 and CDR2 sequences are SNHLY and FYNNEI. The V gene lost 3 bases and the J gene lost 1 base, with 12 bases spanning the gap. The CDR3 has 15 amino acids. CDR3 nucleotide sequence: TGTGCCAGCAGTGACCGTTCCAGGAGCCAAGAGACCCAGTACTTC. Amino acid sequence: CASSDRSRSQETQYF.

This clonotype was counted between two and nine times. The J gene is TRBJ2-1, the V gene TRBV14; 7 nucleotides match TRBD2. This CDR3 comprises 16 residues. With 5 bases clipped from V and 6 bases from J, the junction kept 13 bases outside the gene matches. Germline V CDR1 and CDR2: SGHDN, FVKESK. The CDR3 DNA is TGTGCCAGCAGCTCTCTTTGGACGGGGGGATTCAATGAGCAGTTCTTC. It is translated as CASSSLWTGGFNEQFF.

The chain employs TRBV20-1 and TRBJ1-1; 9 bases are shared with TRBD1. V shed 3 bases, J shed 10 bases, and the junction held 3 bases outside the gene matches. The CDR3 length is 11 residues. Germline-derived CDR1 and CDR2 are DFQATT and SNEGSKA (reference sequence). The CDR3 nucleotides are TGCAGTGCTAGGGGACAGGGTACAGCTTTCTTT. This translates into CSARGQGTAFF.

The sample holds many counts of this clonotype. The chain couples TRBV10-3 to TRBJ2-3; D is uncertain. The CDR3 runs 12 residues. V lost 5 bases and J 2 bases, leaving 5 bases between the germline ends. From germline, CDR1 is ENHRY and CDR2 SYGVKD. The CDR3 DNA reads as TGTGCCATCAGTAGCGACACAGATACGCAGTATTTT. Translation: CAISSDTDTQYF.

CDR3 loop: CASSNHDQETQYF. CDR3 bases: TGCGCCAGCAGCAACCACGACCAAGAGACCCAGTACTTC. The chain carries TRBV5-1 and TRBJ2-5, with D hard to call. CDR1 and CDR2 from the germline V gene are SGHRS and YFSETQ. The CDR3 covers 13 residues. With 4 bases removed from V and 0 bases from J, the gap between germline ends came to 7 bases.

The V call is TRBV5-1, the J call TRBJ2-5; 7 bases agree with TRBD2. This CDR3 spans 14 amino acids. Germline V gene lookup returns CDR1 SGHRS and CDR2 YFSETQ. V gave up 6 bases and J gave up 4 bases; unmatched junction bases: 9. CDR3 residues: CASTTGLVGETQYF. In nucleotides, the CDR3 is TGCGCCAGCACAACAGGACTAGTTGGAGAGACCCAGTACTTC.

CDR3: CASSFLLGRGTGELFF. As DNA, the CDR3 is TGCGCCAGCAGCTTTCTACTGGGAAGGGGTACCGGGGAGCTGTTTTTT. The V call is TRBV5-1, the J call TRBJ2-2; maybe TRBD1 (5 bases). CDR3 length: 16 residues. Germline V gene data show CDR1 as SGHRS and CDR2 as YFSETQ. Between the trimmed V and J ends, which lost 2 bases and 5 bases, there was a span of 16 bases.